This T cell receptor (beta chain) was sequenced during a study of beta chain features in type 1 diabetes. The CDR3 length is 13 residues. The germline CDR1 and CDR2 sequences are SGDLS and YYNGEE. Trimming stripped 4 bases from V and 11 bases from J, with 16 bases between. Every bit of the isolated RNA underwent reverse transcription, so sequencing read expressed TCRB transcripts. Method: immunoSEQ multiplex PCR; TCRdb's copy keeps in-frame clones and lacks some. The sample lists roughly 700,000 clones; around 15% were seen once. This clone was recorded a few times. What it recognizes is unknown. Regarding the study as a whole: People with Type 1 diabetes carried modestly yet significantly shorter TCRB CDR3s in all four CD4+ subsets.

The TCR was taken from a man aged 18 to 29 with type 1 diabetes. The chain recombines TRBV9 with TRBJ2-4; a possible D gene is TRBD2 (6 bases). Input material: naive CD4+ T cells from blood. CDR3 DNA sequence: TGTGCCAGCAGCTCGACGGGGAGGACCTTTCAGTACTTC. Amino acid sequence: CASSSTGRTFQYF.